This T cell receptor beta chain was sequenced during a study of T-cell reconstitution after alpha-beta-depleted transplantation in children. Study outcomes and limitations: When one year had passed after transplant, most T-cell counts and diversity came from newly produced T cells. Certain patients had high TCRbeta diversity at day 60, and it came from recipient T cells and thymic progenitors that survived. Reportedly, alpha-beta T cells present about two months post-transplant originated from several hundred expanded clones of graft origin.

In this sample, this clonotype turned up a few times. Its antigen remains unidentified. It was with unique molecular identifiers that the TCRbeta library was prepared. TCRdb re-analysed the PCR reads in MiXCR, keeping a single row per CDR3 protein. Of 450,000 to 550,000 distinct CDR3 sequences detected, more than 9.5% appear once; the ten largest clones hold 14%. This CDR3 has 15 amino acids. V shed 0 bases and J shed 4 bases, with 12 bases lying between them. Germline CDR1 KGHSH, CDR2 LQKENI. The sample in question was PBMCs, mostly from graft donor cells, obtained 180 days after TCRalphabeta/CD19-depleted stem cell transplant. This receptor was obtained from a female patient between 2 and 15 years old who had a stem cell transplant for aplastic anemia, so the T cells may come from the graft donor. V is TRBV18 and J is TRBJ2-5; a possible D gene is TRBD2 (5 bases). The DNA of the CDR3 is TGTGCCAGCTCACCACCGTTGAGGGAATTAGAGACCCAGTACTTC. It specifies CASSPPLRELETQYF.